Listed here are 7 T cell receptor beta chains from one sample, sequenced in a study of cytomegalovirus exposure and HLA in healthy donors. PCR was performed using 60 Vbeta and 13 Jbeta primers. Clones were read by immunoSEQ multiplex PCR, and TCRdb kept only the in-frame ones, dropping some. The repertoire consists of 150,000 to 200,000 clones, with roughly 84% occurring once and the leading ten covering 0.35% to 0.45%. Sequencing input: PBMCs. These receptors originate from a boy younger than 10 in good health and CMV-seronegative.

The V gene is TRBV6-5, the J gene TRBJ2-3; 7 bases agree with TRBD2. The CDR3 loop spans 15 amino acids. V was pared by 6 bases and J by 5 bases, with 11 bases of the junction left unmatched. CDR1 MNHEY and CDR2 SVGAGI come from the germline V gene. As DNA, the CDR3 is TGTGCCAGCAGCTACACGGTGGGGGGGGGAGATACGCAGTATTTT. This translates into CASSYTVGGGDTQYF.

The V and J genes are TRBV7-8 and TRBJ1-2, with TRBD1 matching 7 bases. The germline V gene has CDR1 SGHVS and CDR2 FQNEAQ. This CDR3 comprises 16 residues. Trimming at V came to 5 bases and at J to 1 base, leaving 10 bases not matched to a gene. The CDR3 spells CASSPKGAWDNYGYTF. DNA for the CDR3: TGTGCCAGCAGCCCAAAGGGGGCATGGGATAACTATGGCTACACCTTC.

This chain uses TRBV10-3 with TRBJ1-3; 8 positions match TRBD1. Germline values: CDR1 ENHRY, CDR2 SYGVKD. The CDR3 loop spans 13 amino acids. J lost 0 bases, V lost 9 bases, and 1 base had no gene match. CDR3 sequence (DNA): TGTGCCATAGGGACAGGCTCTGGAAACACCATATATTTT. This sequence encodes CAIGTGSGNTIYF.

This clone has just a few counts. The chain is built from TRBV21-1 and TRBJ2-7; the D call of TRBD2 is as the table states it, not checked on the DNA. TRBV21-1 is given as a pseudogene. The CDR3 is made up of 12 amino acids. Written as DNA, the CDR3 is TGTGCCGCTAGCGGGAGTTTCTACGAGCAGTACTTC. Translated: CAASGSFYEQYF.

J is TRBJ2-1 and V is TRBV27; D is possibly TRBD1 (6 bases). The CDR3 totals 15 residues. V gave up 5 bases and J gave up 5 bases, with 16 bases separating them. The germline CDR1 and CDR2 sequences are MNHEY and SMNVEV (reference sequence). CDR3 in amino acids: CASSPMTGGHNEQFF. In DNA form, the CDR3 reads TGTGCCAGCAGTCCGATGACAGGCGGCCACAATGAGCAGTTCTTC.

The genes are TRBV9 and TRBJ1-2; no definite D call. CDR3 size: 14 residues. V was cut by 0 bases and J by 2 bases, with 8 bases left in between. Germline V gene sequence: CDR1 SGDLS, CDR2 YYNGEE. The CDR3 DNA reads as TGTGCCAGCAGCGTAGTCCTGGCCAACTATGGCTACACCTTC. This codes for CASSVVLANYGYTF.

V and J are TRBV19 and TRBJ1-1; perhaps TRBD1 as D (5 bases). This CDR3 has 13 amino acids. The V end lost 7 bases, the J end lost 4 bases, and 13 bases lay between the germline ends. Germline CDR1 and CDR2: LNHDA and SQIVND (reference sequence). In DNA form, the CDR3 reads TGTGCCAGTAAGCGGGGAAGGGGCACTGAAGCTTTCTTT. It encodes CASKRGRGTEAFF.